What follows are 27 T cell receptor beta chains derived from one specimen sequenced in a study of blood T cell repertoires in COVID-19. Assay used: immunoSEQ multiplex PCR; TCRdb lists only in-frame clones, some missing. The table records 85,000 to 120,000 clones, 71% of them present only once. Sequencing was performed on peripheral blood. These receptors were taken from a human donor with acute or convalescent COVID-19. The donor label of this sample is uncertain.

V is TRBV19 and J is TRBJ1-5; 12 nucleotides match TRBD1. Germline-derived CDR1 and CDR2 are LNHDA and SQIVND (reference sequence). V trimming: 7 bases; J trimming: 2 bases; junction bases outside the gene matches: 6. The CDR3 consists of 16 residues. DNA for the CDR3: TGTGCCAGTATTGGGGGACAGGGGGCCGGCAATCAGCCCCAGCATTTT. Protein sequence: CASIGGQGAGNQPQHF.

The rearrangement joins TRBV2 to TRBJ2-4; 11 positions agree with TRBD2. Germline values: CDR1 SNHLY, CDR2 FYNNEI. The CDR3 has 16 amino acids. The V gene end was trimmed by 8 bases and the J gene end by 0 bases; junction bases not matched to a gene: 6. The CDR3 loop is CASVASGGLAKNIQYF. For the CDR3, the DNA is TGTGCCAGCGTAGCTAGCGGGGGGCTAGCCAAAAACATTCAGTACTTC.

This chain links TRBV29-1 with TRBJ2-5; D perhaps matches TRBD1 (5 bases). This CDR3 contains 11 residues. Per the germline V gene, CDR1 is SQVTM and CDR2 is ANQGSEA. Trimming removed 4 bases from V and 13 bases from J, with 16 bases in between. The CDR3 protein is CSVGTKASPYF. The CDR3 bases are TGCAGCGTTGGGACAAAGGCGAGTCCGTACTTC.

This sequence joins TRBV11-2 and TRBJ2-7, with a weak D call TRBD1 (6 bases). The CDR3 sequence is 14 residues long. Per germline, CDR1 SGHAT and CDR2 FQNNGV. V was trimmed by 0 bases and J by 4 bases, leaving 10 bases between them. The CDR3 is CASSLEGQTYEQYF. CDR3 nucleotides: TGTGCCAGCAGCTTAGAAGGACAGACATACGAGCAGTACTTC.

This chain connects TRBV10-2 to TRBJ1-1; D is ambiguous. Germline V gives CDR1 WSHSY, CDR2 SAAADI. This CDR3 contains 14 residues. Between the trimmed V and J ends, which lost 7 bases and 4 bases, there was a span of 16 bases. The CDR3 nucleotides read TGCGCCAGCACACTCAGACCCGGCGGCACTGAAGCTTTCTTT. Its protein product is CASTLRPGGTEAFF.

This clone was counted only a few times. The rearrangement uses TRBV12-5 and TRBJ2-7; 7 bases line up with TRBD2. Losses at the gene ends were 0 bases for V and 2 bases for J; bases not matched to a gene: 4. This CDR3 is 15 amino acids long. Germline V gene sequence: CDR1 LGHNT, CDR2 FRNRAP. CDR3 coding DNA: TGTGCTAGTGGTTTGGTGTGGGAGGGCCCCTACGAGCAGTACGTC. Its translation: CASGLVWEGPYEQYV.

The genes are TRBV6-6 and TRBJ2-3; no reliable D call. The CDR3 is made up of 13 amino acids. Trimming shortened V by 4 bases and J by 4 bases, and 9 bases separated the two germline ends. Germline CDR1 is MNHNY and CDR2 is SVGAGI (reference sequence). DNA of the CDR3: TGTGCCAGCAGTTCGTCTACCCCAGATACGCAGTATTTT. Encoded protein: CASSSSTPDTQYF.

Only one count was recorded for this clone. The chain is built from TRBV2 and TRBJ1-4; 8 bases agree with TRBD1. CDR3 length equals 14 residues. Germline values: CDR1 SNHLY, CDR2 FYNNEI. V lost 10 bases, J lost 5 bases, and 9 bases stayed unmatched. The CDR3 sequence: CATNEDRVNEKLFF. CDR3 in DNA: TGTGCCACAAACGAGGACAGGGTAAATGAAAAACTGTTTTTT.

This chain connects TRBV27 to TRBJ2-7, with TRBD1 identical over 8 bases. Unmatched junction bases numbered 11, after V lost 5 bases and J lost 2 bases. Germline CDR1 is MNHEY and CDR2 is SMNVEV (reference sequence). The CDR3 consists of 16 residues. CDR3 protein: CASSRVYRDRPYEQYF. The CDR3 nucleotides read TGTGCCAGCAGTCGAGTCTATCGGGACAGGCCCTACGAGCAGTACTTC.

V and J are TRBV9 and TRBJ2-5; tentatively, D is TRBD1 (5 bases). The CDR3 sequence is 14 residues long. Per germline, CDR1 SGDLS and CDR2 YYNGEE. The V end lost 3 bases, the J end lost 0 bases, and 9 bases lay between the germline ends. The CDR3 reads CASSADIHQETQYF. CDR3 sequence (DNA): TGTGCCAGCAGCGCGGACATTCACCAAGAGACCCAGTACTTC.

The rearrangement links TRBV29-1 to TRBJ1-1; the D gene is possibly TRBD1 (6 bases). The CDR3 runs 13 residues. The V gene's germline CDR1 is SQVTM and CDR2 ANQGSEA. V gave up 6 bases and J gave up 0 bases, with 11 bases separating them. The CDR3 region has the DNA TGCAGCGTCACGGGACACTTGAACACTGAAGCTTTCTTT. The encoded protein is CSVTGHLNTEAFF.

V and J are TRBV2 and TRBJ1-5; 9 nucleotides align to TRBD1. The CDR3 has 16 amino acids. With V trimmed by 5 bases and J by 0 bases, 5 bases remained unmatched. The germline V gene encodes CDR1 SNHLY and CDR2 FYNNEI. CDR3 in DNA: TGTGCCAGCAGTAGGGACAGGGCGGATAGCAATCAGCCCCAGCATTTT. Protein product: CASSRDRADSNQPQHF.

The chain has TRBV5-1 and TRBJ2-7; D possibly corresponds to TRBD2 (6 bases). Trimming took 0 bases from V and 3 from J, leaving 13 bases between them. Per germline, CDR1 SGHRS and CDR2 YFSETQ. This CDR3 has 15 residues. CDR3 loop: CASSLDRGANYEQYF. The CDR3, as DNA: TGCGCCAGCAGCTTGGATCGCGGGGCTAACTACGAGCAGTACTTC.

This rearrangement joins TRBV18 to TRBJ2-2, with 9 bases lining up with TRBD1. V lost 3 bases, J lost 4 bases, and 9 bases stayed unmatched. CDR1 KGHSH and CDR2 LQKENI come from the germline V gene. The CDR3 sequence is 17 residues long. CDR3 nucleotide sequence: TGTGCCAGCTCACCTCCTACCGGGACAGGGTTCACCGGGGAGCTGTTTTTT. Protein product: CASSPPTGTGFTGELFF.

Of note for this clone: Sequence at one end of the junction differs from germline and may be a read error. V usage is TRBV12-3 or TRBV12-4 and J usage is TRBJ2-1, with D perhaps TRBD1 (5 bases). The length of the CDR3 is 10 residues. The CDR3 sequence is CASSLGQLIF. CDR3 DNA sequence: TGTGCCAGCAGTTTAGGACAGCTAATCTTC.

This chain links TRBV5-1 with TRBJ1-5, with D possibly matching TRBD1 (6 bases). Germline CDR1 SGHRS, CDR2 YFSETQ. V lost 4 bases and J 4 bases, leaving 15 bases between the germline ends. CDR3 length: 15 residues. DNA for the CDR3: TGCGCCAGCAGCCCGGAGGGGGGGTCGAATCAGCCCCAGCATTTT. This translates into CASSPEGGSNQPQHF.

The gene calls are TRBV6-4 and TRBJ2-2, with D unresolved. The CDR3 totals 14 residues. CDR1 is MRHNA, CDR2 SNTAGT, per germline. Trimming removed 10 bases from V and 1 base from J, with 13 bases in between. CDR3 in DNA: TGTGCCACGAAATTCTCAGGGAACACCGGGGAGCTGTTTTTT. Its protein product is CATKFSGNTGELFF.

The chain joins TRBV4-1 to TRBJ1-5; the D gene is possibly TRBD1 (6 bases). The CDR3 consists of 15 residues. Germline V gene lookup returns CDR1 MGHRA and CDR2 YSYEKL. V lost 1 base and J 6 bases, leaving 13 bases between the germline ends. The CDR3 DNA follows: TGCGCCAGCAGCCAAGGGACAGAAGGAAGTCAGCCCCAGCATTTT. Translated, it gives CASSQGTEGSQPQHF.

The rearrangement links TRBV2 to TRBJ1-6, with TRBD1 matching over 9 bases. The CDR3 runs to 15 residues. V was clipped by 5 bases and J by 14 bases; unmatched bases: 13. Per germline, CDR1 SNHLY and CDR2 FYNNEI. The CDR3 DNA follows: TGTGCCAGCAGTACCGGGACAGGGCGGACGGCGGCCCTCCACTTT. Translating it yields CASSTGTGRTAALHF.

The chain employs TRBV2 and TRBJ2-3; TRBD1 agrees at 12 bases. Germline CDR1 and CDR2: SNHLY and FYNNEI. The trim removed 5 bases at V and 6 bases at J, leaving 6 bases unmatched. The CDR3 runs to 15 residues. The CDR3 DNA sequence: TGTGCCAGCAGTTCGGGACAGGGGGCGCATGATACGCAGTATTTT. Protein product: CASSSGQGAHDTQYF.

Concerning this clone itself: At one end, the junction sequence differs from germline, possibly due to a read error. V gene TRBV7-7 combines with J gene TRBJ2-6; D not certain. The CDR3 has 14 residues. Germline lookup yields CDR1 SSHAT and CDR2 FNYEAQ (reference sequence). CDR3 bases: TGTGCTAGCAGCTCTTCCCCTGGGGCCAACGTCCTGACTTTC. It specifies CASSSSPGANVLTF. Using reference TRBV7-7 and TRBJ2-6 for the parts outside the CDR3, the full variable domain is GAGVSQSPRYKVTKRGQDVTLRCDPISSHATLYWYQQALGQGPEFLTYFNYEAQPDKSGLPSDRFSAERPEGSISTLTIQRTEQRDSAMYRCASSSSPGANVLTFGAGSRLTVL.

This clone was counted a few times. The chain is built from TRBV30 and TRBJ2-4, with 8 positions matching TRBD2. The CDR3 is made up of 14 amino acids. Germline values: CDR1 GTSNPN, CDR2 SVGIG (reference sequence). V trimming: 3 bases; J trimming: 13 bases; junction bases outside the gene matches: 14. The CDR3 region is CAWSRGVAGGLQYF. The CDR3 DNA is TGTGCCTGGAGCCGGGGAGTGGCGGGGGGTCTCCAGTACTTC.

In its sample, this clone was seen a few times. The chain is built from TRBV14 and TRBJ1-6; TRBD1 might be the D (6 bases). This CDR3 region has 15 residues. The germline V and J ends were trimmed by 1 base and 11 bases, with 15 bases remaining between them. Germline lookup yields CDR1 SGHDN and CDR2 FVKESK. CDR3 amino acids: CASSQVDRDSAPLHF. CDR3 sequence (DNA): TGTGCCAGCAGCCAAGTGGACAGAGACAGTGCACCCCTCCACTTT.

The CDR3 DNA is TGTGCCAGCAGCTTGGCAGGGGTCCGGGGCTCGAACACTGAAGCTTTCTTT. This encodes CASSLAGVRGSNTEAFF. J is TRBJ1-1 and V is TRBV5-4; D possibly corresponds to TRBD1 (6 bases). Germline V CDR1 and CDR2: SGHNT, YYREEE (reference sequence). Trimming pared 0 bases from V and 1 base from J, leaving 16 bases between. CDR3 length equals 17 residues. Filled out from reference TRBV5-4 and TRBJ1-1, the complete variable domain reads ETGVTQSPTHLIKTRGQQVTLRCSSQSGHNTVSWYQQALGQGPQFIFQYYREEENGRGNFPPRFSGLQFPNYSSELNVNALELDDSALYLCASSLAGVRGSNTEAFFGQGTRLTVV.

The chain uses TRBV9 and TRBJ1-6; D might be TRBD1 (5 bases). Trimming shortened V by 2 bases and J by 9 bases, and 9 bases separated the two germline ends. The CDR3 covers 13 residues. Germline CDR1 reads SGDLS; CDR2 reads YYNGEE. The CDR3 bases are TGTGCCAGCAGCGTGGGGGGAGCTTCACCCCTCCACTTT. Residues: CASSVGGASPLHF.

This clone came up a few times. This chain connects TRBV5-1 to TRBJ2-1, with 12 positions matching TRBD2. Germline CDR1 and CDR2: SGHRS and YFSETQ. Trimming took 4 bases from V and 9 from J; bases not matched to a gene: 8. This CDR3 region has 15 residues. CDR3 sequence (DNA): TGCGCCAGCAGCCCTGCCCAGGGACTAGCGGGTGAGCAGTTCTTC. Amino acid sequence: CASSPAQGLAGEQFF.

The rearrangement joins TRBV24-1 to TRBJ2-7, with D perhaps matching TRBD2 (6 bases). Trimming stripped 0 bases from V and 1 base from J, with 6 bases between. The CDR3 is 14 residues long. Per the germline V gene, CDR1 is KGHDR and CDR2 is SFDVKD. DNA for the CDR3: TGTGCCACCAGTGATTTGGGGGGGTCCTACGAGCAGTACGTC. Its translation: CATSDLGGSYEQYV.